These 21 T cell receptor beta chains share one sample of origin, sequenced in a study of T cell responses to AZD1222 COVID-19 vaccine. Assay: immunoSEQ multiplex PCR; the TCRdb copy retains only in-frame clones and omits some. The data hold over 100,000 clones, with about 86% observed a single time. Specimen: peripheral blood, collected on day 0 of AZD1222 vaccination. These TCRs come from an adult in good health.

V gene TRBV27 combines with J gene TRBJ2-1; tentatively, D is TRBD1 (6 bases). Germline values: CDR1 MNHEY, CDR2 SMNVEV (reference sequence). Trimming removed 5 bases at V and 8 bases at J, with 19 bases between. The CDR3 has 15 residues. The CDR3, as DNA: TGTGCCAGCAGTCCGACAGGTCTTGGACGGGATGAGCAGTTCTTC. Translation gives CASSPTGLGRDEQFF.

This chain connects TRBV29-1 to TRBJ1-5; D is uncertain. The CDR3 consists of 13 residues. Between the trimmed V and J ends, which lost 5 bases and 5 bases, there was a span of 13 bases. CDR1 and CDR2 (germline): SQVTM, ANQGSEA. As DNA, the CDR3 is TGCAGCGTTTTGGAACAGTTTGATCAGCCCCAGCATTTT. Amino acid sequence: CSVLEQFDQPQHF.

This chain connects TRBV5-1 to TRBJ1-4, with TRBD1 as a possible D gene (5 bases). Trimming pared 4 bases from V and 11 bases from J, leaving 12 bases between. CDR1 SGHRS and CDR2 YFSETQ come from the germline V gene. The CDR3 consists of 12 residues. CDR3 region: CASSNLDSKLFF. For the CDR3, the DNA is TGCGCCAGCAGCAACCTAGACAGCAAACTGTTTTTT. The full variable domain, completed using reference TRBV5-1 and TRBJ1-4, is KAGVTQTPRYLIKTRGQQVTLSCSPISGHRSVSWYQQTPGQGLQFLFEYFSETQRNKGNFPGRFSGRQFSNSRSEMNVSTLELGDSALYLCASSNLDSKLFFGSGTQLSVL.

This chain links TRBV6-5 with TRBJ1-4; 7 bases match TRBD1. Trimming at V came to 8 bases and at J to 4 bases, leaving 7 bases not matched to a gene. Germline-derived CDR1 and CDR2 are MNHEY and SVGAGI. CDR3 length: 14 amino acids. The CDR3: CASGGTANNEKLFF. The DNA of the CDR3 is TGTGCCAGCGGGGGGACAGCGAATAATGAAAAACTGTTTTTT.

This clone has more than one count but fewer than ten. V is TRBV6-6 and J is TRBJ2-7; D is perhaps TRBD1 or TRBD2 (5 bases each). The CDR3 contains 18 residues. Germline assignment: CDR1 MNHNY and CDR2 SVGAGI (reference sequence). V was pared by 5 bases and J by 3 bases, with 26 bases between. Here the CDR3 DNA reads TGTGCCAGCAGTCCCGGACCAGAGAAATCCCGGGGCGTCTACGAGCAGTACTTC. Translation gives CASSPGPEKSRGVYEQYF.

This clone was detected only once. This chain connects TRBV21-1 to TRBJ2-7; TRBD1 is the table's D call and was not checked against the DNA. TRBV21-1 is described as a pseudogene. The CDR3 spans 14 residues. CDR3 loop: CASSKQGVTYEQYF. The CDR3 coding sequence is TGTGCCAGCAGCAAACAGGGGGTTACCTACGAGCAGTACTTC.

This rearrangement joins TRBV28 to TRBJ1-4, with TRBD1 identical over 8 bases. Germline V CDR1 and CDR2: MDHEN, SYDVKM. This CDR3 region has 17 residues. J lost 5 bases, V lost 5 bases, and 13 bases had no gene match. In nucleotides, the CDR3 is TGTGCCAGCAGTCCTTTTCTCTGGACAGGGTGGAATGAAAAACTGTTTTTT. This gives the protein CASSPFLWTGWNEKLFF.

V and J are TRBV19 and TRBJ1-1; perhaps TRBD1 as D (5 bases). The CDR3 runs to 14 residues. Germline assignment: CDR1 LNHDA and CDR2 SQIVND (reference sequence). V gave up 7 bases and J gave up 0 bases, with 12 bases separating them. The DNA for the CDR3 is TGTGCCAGTACCCCCCGGGGGTTGAACACTGAAGCTTTCTTT. Residues: CASTPRGLNTEAFF. The whole variable domain, remainder taken from reference TRBV19 and TRBJ1-1, is DGGITQSPKYLFRKEGQNVTLSCEQNLNHDAMYWYRQDPGQGLRLIYYSQIVNDFQKGDIAEGYSVSREKKESFPLTVTSAQKNPTAFYLCASTPRGLNTEAFFGQGTRLTVV.

The CDR3 protein is CATSDLVTSGTGELFF. In nucleotides, the CDR3 is TGTGCCACCAGTGATTTGGTGACTAGCGGCACCGGGGAGCTGTTTTTT. The chain uses TRBV24-1 and TRBJ2-2; 9 nucleotides agree with TRBD2. The CDR3 covers 16 residues. The V segment lost 0 bases and the J segment 4 bases; nucleotides outside the gene matches: 2. Germline V gene sequence: CDR1 KGHDR, CDR2 SFDVKD.

This chain links TRBV27 with TRBJ2-7, with D possibly matching TRBD2 (7 bases). The CDR3 extends over 14 amino acids. Trimming cost V 3 bases and J 3 bases, with 12 bases left between them. Looked up from germline, CDR1 is MNHEY and CDR2 is SMNVEV (reference sequence). The CDR3 DNA sequence: TGTGCCAGCAGTTTCGTGGGAGGGGGCTACGAGCAGTACTTC. Translated, it gives CASSFVGGGYEQYF.

The rearrangement joins TRBV5-4 to TRBJ2-1; the D gene is possibly TRBD1 (6 bases). Germline V CDR1 and CDR2: SGHNT, YYREEE (reference sequence). There are 15 residues in the CDR3. Trimming stripped 1 base from V and 4 bases from J, with 12 bases between. In DNA, the CDR3 is TGTGCCAGCAGCTTGTCACAGGGTATATACAATGAGCAGTTCTTC. It encodes CASSLSQGIYNEQFF.

The V call is TRBV2, the J call TRBJ2-1, with 10 positions matching TRBD2. Germline CDR1 reads SNHLY; CDR2 reads FYNNEI. The CDR3 is 13 residues long. J gave up 11 bases and V 7 bases, and 8 bases lay outside the gene matches. The DNA of the CDR3 is TGTGCCAGCACCCAAAATAGCGGGGGGCAGCAGTTCTTC. Its translation: CASTQNSGGQQFF.

The chain couples TRBV3-1 (or the pseudogene TRBV3-2) to TRBJ1-1; 7 bases are shared with TRBD1. V was pared by 5 bases and J by 1 base, with 4 bases of the junction left unmatched. CDR3 length: 14 residues. Germline CDR1 is LGHDT and CDR2 is YNNKEL (reference sequence). The CDR3 loop reads CASSIGTANTEAFF. CDR3 sequence (DNA): TGTGCCAGCAGCATCGGGACAGCGAACACTGAAGCTTTCTTT.

V is TRBV6-6 and J is TRBJ2-1; no clear D. The germline gives CDR1 MNHNY, CDR2 SVGAGI (reference sequence). This CDR3 has 14 amino acids. The ends were cut back, 8 bases at V and 0 bases at J, with 11 bases in the middle. CDR3 DNA sequence: TGTGCCAGCCACGCCCTAAGCTCCTACAATGAGCAGTTCTTC. Translation gives CASHALSSYNEQFF.

CDR3 sequence (DNA): TGTGCCAGCAGCTTAGATGGGACAGGGGGAAGTTCACCCCTCCACTTT. Translating gives CASSLDGTGGSSPLHF. The chain links TRBV7-9 to TRBJ1-6; 11 bases fit TRBD1. Trimming took 1 base from V and 9 from J; bases not matched to a gene: 5. There are 16 residues in the CDR3. Per the germline V gene, CDR1 is SEHNR and CDR2 is FQNEAQ (reference sequence).

V gene TRBV9 combines with J gene TRBJ2-1, with TRBD1 identical over 7 bases. This CDR3 has 13 residues. Per germline, CDR1 SGDLS and CDR2 YYNGEE. Trimming removed 2 bases from V and 10 bases from J; junction bases left unmatched: 6. CDR3 in amino acids: CASSVGTVSEQFF. The CDR3 nucleotides read TGTGCCAGCAGCGTTGGGACAGTAAGCGAGCAGTTCTTC.

The rearrangement uses TRBV9 and TRBJ2-4, with 11 bases identical to TRBD1. The V gene end was trimmed by 2 bases and the J gene end by 2 bases; junction bases not matched to a gene: 3. This CDR3 spans 16 amino acids. Germline CDR1 SGDLS, CDR2 YYNGEE. Here the CDR3 reads CASSVGQGAPKNIQYF. The CDR3 DNA reads as TGTGCCAGCAGCGTTGGACAGGGGGCTCCCAAAAACATTCAGTACTTC.

A few counts support this clone. The J gene is TRBJ1-1, the V gene TRBV16; D might be TRBD1 (6 bases). Trimming removed 2 bases from V and 3 bases from J, with 13 bases in between. The CDR3 spans 15 residues. Germline CDR1 KGHSY, CDR2 FQNENV. CDR3: CASSQLYGTYTEAFF. In DNA form, the CDR3 reads TGTGCCAGCAGCCAACTCTACGGGACATACACTGAAGCTTTCTTT. Combining the CDR3 with reference TRBV16 and TRBJ1-1 gives the whole variable domain GEEVAQTPKHLVRGEGQKAKLYCAPIKGHSYVFWYQQVLKNEFKFLISFQNENVFDETGMPKERFSAKCLPNSPCSLEIQATKLEDSAVYFCASSQLYGTYTEAFFGQGTRLTVV.

The CDR3 coding sequence is TGTGCCAGCAGCTTAGATTCACCCCTCCACTTT. This encodes CASSLDSPLHF. V and J are TRBV11-2 and TRBJ1-6, with D hard to call. The germline V and J ends were trimmed by 0 bases and 9 bases, with 0 bases remaining between them. Germline CDR1 is SGHAT and CDR2 is FQNNGV. This CDR3 region has 11 residues.

Only a few counts were recorded for this clone. The J gene is TRBJ1-2, the V gene TRBV19, with 8 bases fitting TRBD1. Per germline, CDR1 LNHDA and CDR2 SQIVND (reference sequence). There are 15 residues in the CDR3. V shed 5 bases, J shed 2 bases, and the junction held 7 bases outside the gene matches. The CDR3 DNA reads TGTGCCAGTAGTCGTCCGACAGGGGCGAACTATGGCTACACCTTC. Translated, it gives CASSRPTGANYGYTF.

This clone was counted once. Different DNA sequences within this sample yield the same CDR3. The genes are TRBV6-5 and TRBJ1-2; no clear D. The length of the CDR3 is 15 residues. The germline gives CDR1 MNHEY, CDR2 SVGAGI. The V end was cut by 0 bases, the J end by 1 base, with 9 bases between. CDR3 residues: CASSYSPGGNYGYTF. DNA for the CDR3: TGTGCCAGCAGTTACTCTCCGGGTGGTAACTATGGCTACACCTTC.